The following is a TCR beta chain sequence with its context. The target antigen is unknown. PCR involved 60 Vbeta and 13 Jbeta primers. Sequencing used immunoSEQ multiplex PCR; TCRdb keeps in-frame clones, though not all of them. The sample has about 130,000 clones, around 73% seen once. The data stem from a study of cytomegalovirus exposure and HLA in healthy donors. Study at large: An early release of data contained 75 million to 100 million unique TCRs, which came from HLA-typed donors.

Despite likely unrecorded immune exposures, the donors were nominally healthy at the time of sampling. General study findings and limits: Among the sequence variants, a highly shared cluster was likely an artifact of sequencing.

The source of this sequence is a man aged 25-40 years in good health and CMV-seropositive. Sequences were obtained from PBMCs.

The DNA of the CDR3 is TGTGCCATCAGTGATTCCGGGACAGGGCTAGGAGAGACCCAGTACTTC. It codes for CAISDSGTGLGETQYF. The rearrangement uses TRBV10-3 and TRBJ2-5, with TRBD1 matching over 9 bases. Germline CDR1 reads ENHRY; CDR2 reads SYGVKD. Trimming cost V 3 bases and J 4 bases; bases outside gene matches: 9. The CDR3 is 16 residues long.